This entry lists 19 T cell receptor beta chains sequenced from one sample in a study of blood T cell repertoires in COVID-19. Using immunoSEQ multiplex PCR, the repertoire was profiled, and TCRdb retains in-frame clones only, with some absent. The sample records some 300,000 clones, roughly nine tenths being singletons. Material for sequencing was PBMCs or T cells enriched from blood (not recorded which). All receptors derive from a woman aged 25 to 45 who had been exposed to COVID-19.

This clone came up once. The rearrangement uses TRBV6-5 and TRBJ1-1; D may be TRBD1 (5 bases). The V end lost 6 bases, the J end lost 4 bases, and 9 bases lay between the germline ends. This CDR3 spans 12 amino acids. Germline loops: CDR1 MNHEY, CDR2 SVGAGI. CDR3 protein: CASSATGTEAFF. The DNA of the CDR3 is TGTGCCAGCAGCGCAACAGGCACTGAAGCTTTCTTT.

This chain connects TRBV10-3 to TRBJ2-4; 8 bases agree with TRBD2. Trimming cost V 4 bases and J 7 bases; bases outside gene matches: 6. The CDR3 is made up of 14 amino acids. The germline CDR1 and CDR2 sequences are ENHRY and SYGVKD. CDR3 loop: CAISGGGRGNIQYF. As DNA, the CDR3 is TGTGCCATCAGTGGCGGGGGGCGAGGGAACATTCAGTACTTC.

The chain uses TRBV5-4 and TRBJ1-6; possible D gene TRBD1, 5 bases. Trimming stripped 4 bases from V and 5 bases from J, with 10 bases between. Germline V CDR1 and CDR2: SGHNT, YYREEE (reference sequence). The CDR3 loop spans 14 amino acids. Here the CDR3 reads CASSLGRDNSPLHF. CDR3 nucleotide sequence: TGTGCCAGCAGCCTGGGACGGGATAATTCACCCCTCCACTTT. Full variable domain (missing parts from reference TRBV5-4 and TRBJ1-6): ETGVTQSPTHLIKTRGQQVTLRCSSQSGHNTVSWYQQALGQGPQFIFQYYREEENGRGNFPPRFSGLQFPNYSSELNVNALELDDSALYLCASSLGRDNSPLHFGNGTRLTVT.

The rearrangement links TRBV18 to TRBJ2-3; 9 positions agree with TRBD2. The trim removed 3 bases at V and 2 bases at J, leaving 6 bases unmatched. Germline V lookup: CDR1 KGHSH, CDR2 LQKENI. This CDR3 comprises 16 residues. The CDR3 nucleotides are TGTGCCAGCTCACCTCGAGCGGGGGGCCACACAGATACGCAGTATTTT. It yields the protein CASSPRAGGHTDTQYF.

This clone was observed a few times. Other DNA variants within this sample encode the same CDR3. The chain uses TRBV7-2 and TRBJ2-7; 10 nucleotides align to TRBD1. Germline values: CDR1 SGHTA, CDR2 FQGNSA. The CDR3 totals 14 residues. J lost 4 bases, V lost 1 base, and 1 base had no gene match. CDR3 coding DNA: TGTGCCAGCAGCTTAGGACAGGGGGCTTACGAGCAGTACTTC. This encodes CASSLGQGAYEQYF.

The CDR3 DNA reads as TGTGCCAGCAGCAGACAGGCGGGACAGACCTACGAGCAGTACTTC. It is translated as CASSRQAGQTYEQYF. J is TRBJ2-7 and V is TRBV5-4; maybe TRBD1 (7 bases). CDR1 is SGHNT and CDR2 is YYREEE in the germline V gene (reference sequence). The V end was cut by 4 bases, the J end by 2 bases, with 16 bases between. The CDR3 extends over 15 amino acids.

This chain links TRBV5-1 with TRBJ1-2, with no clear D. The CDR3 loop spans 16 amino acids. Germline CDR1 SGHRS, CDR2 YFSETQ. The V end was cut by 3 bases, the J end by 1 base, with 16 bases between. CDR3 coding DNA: TGCGCCAGCAGCTCTCCCTCGACCGGGAATAACTATGGCTACACCTTC. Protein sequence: CASSSPSTGNNYGYTF.

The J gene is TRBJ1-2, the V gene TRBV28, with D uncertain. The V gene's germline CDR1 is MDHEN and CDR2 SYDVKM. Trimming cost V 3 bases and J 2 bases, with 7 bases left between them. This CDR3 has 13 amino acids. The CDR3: CASSFYPNYGYTF. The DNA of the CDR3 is TGTGCCAGCAGTTTCTATCCAAACTATGGCTACACCTTC.

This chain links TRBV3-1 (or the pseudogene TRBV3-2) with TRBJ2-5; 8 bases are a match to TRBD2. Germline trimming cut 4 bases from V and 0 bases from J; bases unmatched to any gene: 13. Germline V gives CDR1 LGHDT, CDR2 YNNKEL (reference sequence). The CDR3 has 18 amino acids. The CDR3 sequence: CASSRPTSAAMYQETQYF. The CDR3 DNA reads TGTGCCAGCAGCCGCCCGACTAGCGCCGCCATGTACCAAGAGACCCAGTACTTC.

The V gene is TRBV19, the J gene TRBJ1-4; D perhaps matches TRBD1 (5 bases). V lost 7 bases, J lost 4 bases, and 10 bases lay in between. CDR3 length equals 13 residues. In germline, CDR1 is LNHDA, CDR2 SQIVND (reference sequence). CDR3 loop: CASTPGHNEKLFF. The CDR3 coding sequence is TGTGCCAGTACCCCAGGACATAATGAAAAACTGTTTTTT.

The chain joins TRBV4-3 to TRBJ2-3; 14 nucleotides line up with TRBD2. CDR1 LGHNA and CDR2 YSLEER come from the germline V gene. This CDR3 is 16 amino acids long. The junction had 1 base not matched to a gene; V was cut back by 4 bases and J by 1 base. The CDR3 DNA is TGCGCCAGCAGCCCGGGACTAGCGGGGGGCACAGATACGCAGTATTTT. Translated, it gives CASSPGLAGGTDTQYF.

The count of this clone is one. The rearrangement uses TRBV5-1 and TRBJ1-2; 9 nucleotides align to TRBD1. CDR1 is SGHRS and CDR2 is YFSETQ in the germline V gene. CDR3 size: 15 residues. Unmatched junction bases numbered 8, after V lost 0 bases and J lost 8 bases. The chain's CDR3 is CASSLAAGTGQGYTF. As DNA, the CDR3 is TGCGCCAGCAGCTTGGCCGCTGGGACAGGGCAAGGCTACACCTTC.

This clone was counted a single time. CDR3 sequence: CASSLSIADTQYF. For the CDR3, the DNA is TGTGCCAGCAGCCTCTCAATCGCGGATACGCAGTATTTT. The J gene is TRBJ2-3, the V gene TRBV11-1; D not resolved. The CDR3 is made up of 13 amino acids. Trimming cost V 5 bases and J 6 bases, with 12 bases left between them. Germline CDR1 SGHAT, CDR2 FQDESV (reference sequence).

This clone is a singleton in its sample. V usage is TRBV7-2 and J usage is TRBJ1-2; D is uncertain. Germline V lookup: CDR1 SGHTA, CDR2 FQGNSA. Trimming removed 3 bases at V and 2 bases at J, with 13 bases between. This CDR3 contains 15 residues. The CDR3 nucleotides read TGTGCCAGCAGCTTGGTCCAGAACGCCAACTATGGCTACACCTTC. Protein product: CASSLVQNANYGYTF.

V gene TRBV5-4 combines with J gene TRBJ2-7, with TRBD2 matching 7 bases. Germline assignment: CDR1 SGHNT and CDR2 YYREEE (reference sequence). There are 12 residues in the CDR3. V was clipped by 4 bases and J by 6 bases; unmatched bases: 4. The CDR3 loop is CASSLGGGEQYF. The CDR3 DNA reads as TGTGCCAGCAGCCTGGGGGGGGGCGAGCAGTACTTC.

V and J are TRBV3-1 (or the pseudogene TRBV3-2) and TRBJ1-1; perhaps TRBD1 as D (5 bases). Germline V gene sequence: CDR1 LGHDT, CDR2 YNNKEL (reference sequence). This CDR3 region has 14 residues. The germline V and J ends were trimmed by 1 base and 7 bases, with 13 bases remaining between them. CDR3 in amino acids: CASSQGASRGEAFF. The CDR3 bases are TGTGCCAGCAGCCAAGGAGCGAGTAGGGGTGAAGCTTTCTTT.

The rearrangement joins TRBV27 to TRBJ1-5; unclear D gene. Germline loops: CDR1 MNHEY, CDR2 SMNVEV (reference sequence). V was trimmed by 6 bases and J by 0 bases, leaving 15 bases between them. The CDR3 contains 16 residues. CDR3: CASSPLTVNSNQPQHF. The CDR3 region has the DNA TGTGCCAGCAGCCCTCTAACAGTAAATAGCAATCAGCCCCAGCATTTT.

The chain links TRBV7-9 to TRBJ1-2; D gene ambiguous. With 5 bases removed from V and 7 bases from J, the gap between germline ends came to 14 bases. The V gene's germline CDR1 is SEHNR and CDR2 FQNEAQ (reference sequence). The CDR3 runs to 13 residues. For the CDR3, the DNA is TGTGCCAGCAGCCGCACCCCGAGGGCTGGCTACACCTTC. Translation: CASSRTPRAGYTF.

The CDR3 DNA sequence: TGTGCCAGCAGCGCCTATCTCCCAACTAATGAAAAACTGTTTTTT. It encodes CASSAYLPTNEKLFF. J is TRBJ1-4 and V is TRBV7-2; unclear D gene. The germline V gene encodes CDR1 SGHTA and CDR2 FQGNSA. CDR3 length: 15 amino acids. The V end was cut by 5 bases, the J end by 0 bases, with 10 bases between. Using reference TRBV7-2 and TRBJ1-4 for the parts outside the CDR3, the full variable domain is GAGVSQSPSNKVTEKGKDVELRCDPISGHTALYWYRQSLGQGLEFLIYFQGNSAPDKSGLPSDRFSAERTGGSVSTLTIQRTQQEDSAVYLCASSAYLPTNEKLFFGSGTQLSVL.